Described below is a single T cell receptor beta chain sequence and its context. Its antigen is as yet unknown. This CDR3 comprises 14 residues. CDR1 is LNHDA, CDR2 SQIVND, per germline (reference sequence). V shed 5 bases and J 3 bases; nucleotides not matched to a gene: 7. Clones were sequenced by immunoSEQ multiplex PCR, and TCRdb holds only the in-frame ones, with some missing. This sample yields about 39,000 clones, of which about 90% are seen a single time; approximately 7.1% belongs to the top ten. This sample stems from a study of graft-versus-host responses after intestinal transplantation. Whole-study results and caveats: The study found high graft-versus-host to host-versus-graft clonal ratios in allografts of patients with graft-donor T cell macrochimerism. Recipient marrow showed GvH clones, some seen first in ileum or blood.

The TCR comes from a human patient who received an intestinal transplant, so some T cells may come from the graft donor. Sequencing used PBMCs, obtained around 270 days after transplant. The gene calls are TRBV19 and TRBJ2-7, with 7 bases identical to TRBD2. CDR3 sequence reads: CASSPQRGLYEQYF. For the CDR3, the DNA is TGTGCCAGTAGTCCGCAGCGGGGTCTCTACGAGCAGTACTTC.